This entry concerns a single T cell receptor (beta chain). With a much larger clone just one base away, this may be a read error. The data originate from a study of regulatory T cells in long-lasting Graves disease. CDR1 is LNHNV and CDR2 is YYDKDF in the germline V gene (reference sequence). This CDR3 is 13 amino acids long. TCR beta libraries were built with iRepertoire HTBI primers and Arm-PCR of CDR3 regions. TCRdb analysed the multiplex PCR reads with MiXCR anew, one entry per CDR3 protein. The repertoire has under 800,000 distinct CDR3 sequences, 16% of them found once; the top ten carry around 18%. Time point reported: newly diagnosed GD, antithyroid drugs for less than 3 months. From RNA extracted from PBMCs, the TCR library was made. Another study also made use of these data, one on T cells in Graves' hyperthyroidism and ophthalmopathy. From that second work: Primed by the HTBI set, a first-round RT-PCR was run on the TCR CDR3.

The sequencing used peripheral blood mononuclear cells (PBMCs), collected at new diagnosis, from a patient treated with antithyroid drugs. The source is a woman aged 25 to 39 with Graves disease. The V and J genes are TRBV15 and TRBJ1-2; TRBD1 matches at 8 bases. CDR3 residues: CATSRQGAHGHTF. CDR3 sequence (DNA): TGTGCCACCAGCAGACAGGGGGCGCATGGCCACACCTTC.